These 7 T cell receptor beta chains were sequenced from one sample in a study of blood T cell repertoires in COVID-19. Assay: immunoSEQ multiplex PCR; the TCRdb copy retains only in-frame clones and omits some. Here the sample spans tens of thousands of clones, less than 85% being singletons. The sample consisted of peripheral blood. The receptors here all came from an elderly woman with active or convalescent COVID-19.

The chain links TRBV18 to TRBJ2-7, with 10 bases matching TRBD2. There are 15 residues in the CDR3. Germline CDR1 KGHSH, CDR2 LQKENI. V was pared by 0 bases and J by 2 bases, with 1 base of the junction left unmatched. The CDR3 protein is CASSPPAGGTYEQYF. CDR3 sequence (DNA): TGTGCCAGCTCACCACCAGCGGGGGGGACCTACGAGCAGTACTTC.

This clone was seen a few times. V usage is TRBV12-3 or TRBV12-4 and J usage is TRBJ1-1; a weak D match, TRBD1 (6 bases). Trimming stripped 6 bases from V and 6 bases from J, with 14 bases between. This CDR3 has 13 residues. The CDR3 reads CASRHRAGSEAFF. In DNA, the CDR3 is TGTGCCAGCAGACACAGGGCCGGATCTGAAGCTTTCTTT.

This clone was detected only a few times. The chain uses TRBV6-2 or TRBV6-3 and TRBJ2-1; the D gene is possibly TRBD1 (6 bases). The CDR3 sequence is 15 residues long. Germline V gene sequence: CDR1 MNHEY, CDR2 SVGEGT. Trimming removed 5 bases at V and 7 bases at J, with 18 bases between. In nucleotides, the CDR3 is TGTGCCAGCAGTCCGCGGACAGCTTTGAGGAATGAGCAGTTCTTC. Its translation is CASSPRTALRNEQFF.

This sequence joins TRBV28 and TRBJ2-1, with D possibly matching TRBD1 (6 bases). Trimming left V 8 bases short and J 15 bases short, with 20 bases between. The CDR3 is 12 amino acids. Germline V gene lookup returns CDR1 MDHEN and CDR2 SYDVKM. The CDR3 coding sequence is TGTGCCAGCCGTCCCAGGGGCCTCGAGGGGTTCTTC. It is translated as CASRPRGLEGFF.

The rearrangement uses TRBV10-1 and TRBJ2-3; D perhaps matches TRBD1 (6 bases). This CDR3 has 13 residues. The germline V gene encodes CDR1 WNHNN and CDR2 SYGVQD (reference sequence). Trimming stripped 6 bases from V and 2 bases from J, with 9 bases between. The CDR3 spells CASSWTDTDTQYF. The DNA for the CDR3 is TGCGCCAGCAGCTGGACAGACACAGATACGCAGTATTTT.

The chain has TRBV6-5 and TRBJ1-2; unclear D gene. The CDR3 runs 16 residues. The V gene's germline CDR1 is MNHEY and CDR2 SVGAGI. V was trimmed by 0 bases and J by 8 bases, leaving 19 bases between them. CDR3 sequence reads: CASSYSPTDQIGGYTF. The CDR3, as DNA: TGTGCCAGCAGTTACTCCCCAACAGACCAAATTGGAGGCTACACCTTC.

The gene calls are TRBV28 and TRBJ2-7; D call uncertain. Germline CDR1 MDHEN, CDR2 SYDVKM. V was pared by 8 bases and J by 3 bases, with 8 bases between. The CDR3 length is 11 residues. CDR3 amino acids: CASSSFYEQYF. The DNA for the CDR3 is TGTGCCAGCTCCTCTTTCTACGAGCAGTACTTC.